This entry describes one T cell receptor (beta chain). Its antigen is as yet unknown. This sample was taken from a study of identical twins. Points from the study as a whole: Twins showed weaker excess sharing in their beta out-of-frame sequences. High-abundance cord blood beta clonotypes had fewer insertions; memory repertoires showed none.

The germline CDR1 and CDR2 sequences are SGHTA and FQGNSA. CDR3 size: 16 residues. The trim removed 5 bases at V and 2 bases at J, leaving 4 bases unmatched. Template switching added a universal primer site, and cDNA bore unique molecular identifiers. TCRdb re-analysed the 5' RACE reads in MiXCR, keeping a single row per CDR3 protein. The profile covers approximately 590,000 distinct CDR3 sequences, with approximately 9.6% appearing a single time and around 3% taken by the ten largest. These records were also assigned to another study, of yellow fever vaccine responses in identical twins.

This clonotype was obtained from a woman under 30 in good health. The chain joins TRBV7-2 to TRBJ2-3, with 13 bases that match TRBD2. The sequenced material came from PBMCs. CDR3 sequence: CASSAGTSGITDTQYF. The CDR3 bases are TGTGCCAGCAGCGCGGGGACTAGCGGGATCACAGATACGCAGTATTTT.